The 30 T cell receptor beta chains given below trace back to one sample, sequenced in a study of PD-1 blockade in classical Hodgkin lymphoma. The assay was immunoSEQ multiplex PCR, and TCRdb's table has in-frame clones only and misses some. The data show some 31,000 clones, 70% to 75% seen once. All patients relapsed after autologous stem cell transplantation, and brentuximab vedotin exposure varied. The sample in question was peripheral blood mononuclear cells (PBMCs), obtained before the second cycle of nivolumab. The receptor set was obtained from a human donor with classical Hodgkin lymphoma.

This clone was counted between two and nine times. As DNA, the CDR3 is TGTGCCAGCAGGATCGCTGGGGACAATGAGCAGTTCTTC. As protein: CASRIAGDNEQFF. This rearrangement joins TRBV6-1 to TRBJ2-1; no firm D call. The CDR3 sequence is 13 residues long. V lost 6 bases to trimming and J lost 5 bases, with 11 bases between them. Germline V gene data show CDR1 as MNHNS and CDR2 as SASEGT.

V gene TRBV10-3 combines with J gene TRBJ2-5, with no clear D. The germline V and J ends were trimmed by 3 bases and 4 bases, with 6 bases remaining between them. In germline, CDR1 is ENHRY, CDR2 SYGVKD. The CDR3 is 12 residues long. Here the CDR3 reads CAISEGGETQYF. DNA for the CDR3: TGTGCCATCAGTGAAGGTGGAGAGACCCAGTACTTC.

This clone was observed a handful of times. The gene calls are TRBV10-3 and TRBJ2-7; D not resolved. The length of the CDR3 is 10 residues. V lost 8 bases and J 9 bases, leaving 11 bases between the germline ends. The germline gives CDR1 ENHRY, CDR2 SYGVKD. The CDR3 DNA is TGTGCCATCCCCCCCGAAGGGCAGTACTTC. Translating it yields CAIPPEGQYF.

J is TRBJ2-6 and V is TRBV6-5; D is perhaps TRBD2 (5 bases). The CDR3 consists of 14 residues. CDR1 and CDR2 from the germline V gene are MNHEY and SVGAGI. V lost 6 bases, J lost 4 bases, and 10 bases lay in between. The CDR3 region has the DNA TGTGCCAGCAGGCGGGCCGCCGGGGCCAACGTCCTGACTTTC. Its translation is CASRRAAGANVLTF.

The chain combines TRBV7-2 with TRBJ2-7, with D perhaps TRBD2 (6 bases). V shed 2 bases and J shed 3 bases, with 14 bases lying between them. Germline V CDR1 and CDR2: SGHTA, FQGNSA. The CDR3 has 15 amino acids. This CDR3 reads CASSLFIQEGYEQYF. Written as DNA, the CDR3 is TGTGCCAGCAGCTTATTCATCCAGGAGGGCTACGAGCAGTACTTC.

The chain joins TRBV4-2 to TRBJ2-3, with 7 bases aligning to TRBD2. The CDR3 is made up of 17 amino acids. Germline V gene sequence: CDR1 LGHNA, CDR2 YNFKEQ. Trimming at V came to 0 bases and at J to 4 bases, leaving 10 bases not matched to a gene. CDR3: CASSQEGGEGVADTQYF. The DNA for the CDR3 is TGTGCCAGCAGCCAAGAGGGGGGGGAAGGGGTGGCAGATACGCAGTATTTT.

This clone is medium-sized in the sample. This sequence joins TRBV27 and TRBJ1-5; 9 bases agree with TRBD1. V gave up 4 bases and J gave up 4 bases; unmatched junction bases: 2. Germline V gene data show CDR1 as MNHEY and CDR2 as SMNVEV (reference sequence). The CDR3 runs to 14 residues. CDR3 nucleotide sequence: TGTGCCAGCAGTTGGGGGACAGGGAATCAGCCCCAGCATTTT. It specifies CASSWGTGNQPQHF.

This clone turned up a few times. CDR3 residues: CASSQGQTGGKLFF. The CDR3, as DNA: TGCGCCAGCAGCCAGGGACAGACCGGTGGAAAACTGTTTTTT. The chain carries TRBV5-1 and TRBJ1-4, with 7 bases lining up with TRBD1. J gave up 10 bases and V 4 bases, and 10 bases lay outside the gene matches. The CDR3 is 14 amino acids. CDR1 and CDR2 (germline): SGHRS, YFSETQ.

This chain connects TRBV27 to TRBJ1-2; no clear D. The CDR3 has 15 residues. From germline, CDR1 is MNHEY and CDR2 SMNVEV (reference sequence). The ends were cut back, 6 bases at V and 0 bases at J, with 14 bases in the middle. The CDR3 reads CASSQMSSTNYGYTF. The CDR3 nucleotides read TGTGCCAGCAGCCAAATGTCCAGTACTAACTATGGCTACACCTTC.

This clone came up a few times. The CDR3 DNA reads TGCGCCAGCAGTGGAAGGACAGGGAGGAACACCGGGGAGCTGTTTTTT. It is translated as CASSGRTGRNTGELFF. The chain employs TRBV4-1 and TRBJ2-2; 8 bases are shared with TRBD1. The ends lost 6 bases at V and 1 base at J; junction bases unmatched: 7. The CDR3 runs 16 residues. Germline V lookup: CDR1 MGHRA, CDR2 YSYEKL.

This chain joins TRBV30 and TRBJ2-5; TRBD1 matches 9 bases. The J call may be mistaken, given a closer DNA end match to TRBJ2-7. Germline-derived CDR1 and CDR2 are GTSNPN and SVGIG (reference sequence). This CDR3 comprises 14 residues. The CDR3 DNA is TGTGCCTGGGCAATGACAGGGGGTTTGGACGAGCAGTACTTC. Amino acids: CAWAMTGGLDEQYF.

The V call is TRBV7-2, the J call TRBJ1-1; 7 bases fit TRBD1. V lost 5 bases to trimming and J lost 1 base; unmatched junction nucleotides: 4. CDR3 length equals 14 residues. CDR1 and CDR2 from the germline V gene are SGHTA and FQGNSA. As DNA, the CDR3 is TGTGCCAGCAGCGTCAGGGGGAGGAACACTGAAGCTTTCTTT. It encodes CASSVRGRNTEAFF.

The chain recombines TRBV2 with TRBJ1-1; tentatively, D is TRBD1 (6 bases). CDR3 length equals 15 residues. V lost 2 bases and J lost 5, with 15 bases in between. CDR1 and CDR2 (germline): SNHLY, FYNNEI. CDR3 protein: CASSENPQGRTEAFF. The CDR3 coding sequence is TGTGCCAGCAGTGAAAATCCCCAGGGGCGGACTGAAGCTTTCTTT.

The chain is built from TRBV5-4 and TRBJ2-7; weak D call: TRBD2 (6 bases). V was shortened by 9 bases and J by 1 base, with 14 bases between the two germline ends. From germline, CDR1 is SGHNT and CDR2 YYREEE (reference sequence). The CDR3 runs to 13 residues. CDR3 nucleotide sequence: TGTGCCACCACGGGGGATGAGTCCTACGAGCAGTACTTC. This encodes CATTGDESYEQYF. The variable domain in full, with the rest retrieved from reference TRBV5-4 and TRBJ2-7, is ETGVTQSPTHLIKTRGQQVTLRCSSQSGHNTVSWYQQALGQGPQFIFQYYREEENGRGNFPPRFSGLQFPNYSSELNVNALELDDSALYLCATTGDESYEQYFGPGTRLTVT.

The chain couples TRBV30 to TRBJ1-6, with D unresolved. V lost 2 bases and J lost 10, with 21 bases in between. Per the germline V gene, CDR1 is GTSNPN and CDR2 is SVGIG (reference sequence). The CDR3 totals 16 residues. The CDR3 is CAWSPQRRAVGSPLHF. The CDR3, as DNA: TGTGCCTGGAGTCCTCAGCGGAGGGCGGTGGGGTCACCCCTCCACTTT.

The chain uses TRBV19 and TRBJ2-1; 12 positions match TRBD2. V shed 3 bases, J shed 10 bases, and the junction held 13 bases outside the gene matches. The CDR3 covers 17 residues. CDR1 and CDR2 from the germline V gene are LNHDA and SQIVND (reference sequence). CDR3: CASSIDAASGGAGEQFF. CDR3 DNA sequence: TGTGCCAGTAGTATCGATGCGGCTAGCGGGGGGGCCGGGGAGCAGTTCTTC.

This sequence joins TRBV19 and TRBJ2-7; perhaps TRBD2 as D (6 bases). The V end lost 10 bases, the J end lost 1 base, and 14 bases lay between the germline ends. The germline V gene has CDR1 LNHDA and CDR2 SQIVND (reference sequence). The CDR3 totals 13 residues. The CDR3 here is CATLPAGSYEQYF. The CDR3 DNA follows: TGTGCCACCCTCCCCGCGGGGTCCTACGAGCAGTACTTC.

The gene calls are TRBV5-8 and TRBJ1-1; D ambiguous. This CDR3 is 14 amino acids long. Trimming removed 1 base at V and 5 bases at J, with 12 bases between. Germline values: CDR1 SGHTS, CDR2 YDEGEE. The CDR3 spells CASSLITGRTEAFF. CDR3 sequence (DNA): TGTGCCAGCAGCTTGATAACGGGGAGGACTGAAGCTTTCTTT.

This chain joins TRBV7-9 and TRBJ1-1; 7 nucleotides line up with TRBD1. The V and J ends lost 2 bases and 11 bases, in that order; junction bases with no gene match: 8. Looked up from germline, CDR1 is SEHNR and CDR2 is FQNEAQ (reference sequence). The CDR3 has 13 residues. The CDR3 nucleotides are TGTGCCAGCAGCTTAATGTGGACAGGAGAGGCTTTCTTT. This translates into CASSLMWTGEAFF.

This clone occurred once. V is TRBV5-1 and J is TRBJ1-6; 7 positions agree with TRBD1. The germline CDR1 and CDR2 sequences are SGHRS and YFSETQ. V trimming: 0 bases; J trimming: 6 bases; junction bases outside the gene matches: 0. This CDR3 is 14 amino acids long. The CDR3 loop is CASSLGQGNSPLHF. The CDR3 bases are TGCGCCAGCAGCTTGGGACAGGGTAATTCACCCCTCCACTTT.

This clone was detected only a few times. This chain joins TRBV28 and TRBJ2-3; unclear D gene. The CDR3 is made up of 15 amino acids. Looked up from germline, CDR1 is MDHEN and CDR2 is SYDVKM. Trimming cost V 4 bases and J 4 bases, with 15 bases left between them. Here the CDR3 DNA reads TGTGCCAGCAGTTGCCAGAGTTGTGGGGCAGATACGCAGTATTTT. Protein: CASSCQSCGADTQYF.

This clone was counted a few times. The J gene is TRBJ1-1, the V gene TRBV18; possibly TRBD1 for D (5 bases). V dropped 3 bases and J dropped 0 bases, with 14 bases sitting between them. Germline V gives CDR1 KGHSH, CDR2 LQKENI. The CDR3 is 16 residues long. The CDR3: CASSPRQGEVNTEAFF. The CDR3 DNA sequence: TGTGCCAGCTCACCGAGGCAGGGAGAGGTGAACACTGAAGCTTTCTTT.

The rearrangement links TRBV6-6 to TRBJ1-5; the match to TRBD1 covers 9 bases. Unmatched junction bases numbered 7, after V lost 1 base and J lost 6 bases. This CDR3 region has 16 residues. Germline V gene lookup returns CDR1 MNHNY and CDR2 SVGAGI (reference sequence). CDR3 sequence reads: CASSYLGQGLGQPQHF. The DNA for the CDR3 is TGTGCCAGCAGTTACTTAGGACAGGGGTTGGGTCAGCCCCAGCATTTT.

This chain uses TRBV7-2 with TRBJ1-5; 9 nucleotides match TRBD1. This CDR3 is built from 14 residues. V dropped 3 bases and J dropped 5; count of bases not matched to a gene: 2. CDR1 and CDR2 from the germline V gene are SGHTA and FQGNSA. The CDR3 DNA reads TGTGCCAGCAGCTTGGACAGGGGTTATCAGCCCCAGCATTTT. This sequence encodes CASSLDRGYQPQHF.

The table lists this clone with a few counts. This chain links TRBV19 with TRBJ1-5; the match to TRBD1 covers 12 bases. Trimming cost V 4 bases and J 0 bases; bases outside gene matches: 4. This CDR3 contains 17 residues. In germline, CDR1 is LNHDA, CDR2 SQIVND (reference sequence). The DNA for the CDR3 is TGTGCCAGTAGTACCCGGGACAGGGGGCTTAGCAATCAGCCCCAGCATTTT. Encoded protein: CASSTRDRGLSNQPQHF.

The V gene is TRBV10-3, the J gene TRBJ1-3, with D perhaps TRBD1 (6 bases). Germline CDR1 ENHRY, CDR2 SYGVKD. This CDR3 region has 17 residues. V gave up 8 bases and J gave up 0 bases, with 20 bases separating them. CDR3 residues: CAILLPGRTASGNTIYF. CDR3 coding DNA: TGTGCCATCCTCCTCCCGGGGAGGACAGCCTCTGGAAACACCATATATTTT.

The rearrangement joins TRBV29-1 to TRBJ2-3, with 10 bases that match TRBD2. The trim removed 7 bases at V and 5 bases at J, leaving 9 bases unmatched. CDR1 is SQVTM, CDR2 ANQGSEA, per germline. The CDR3 is made up of 14 amino acids. DNA of the CDR3: TGCAGCGCCCCTAGTGAGCGGGGGGGAGATACGCAGTATTTT. Its translation is CSAPSERGGDTQYF.

This chain uses TRBV4-3 with TRBJ2-7, with D possibly matching TRBD2 (6 bases). The germline V gene encodes CDR1 LGHNA and CDR2 YSLEER. V gave up 1 base and J gave up 2 bases, with 6 bases separating them. This CDR3 contains 13 residues. Here the CDR3 DNA reads TGCGCCAGCAGCCAAGCGGGGGCCTACGAGCAGTACTTC. Amino acid sequence: CASSQAGAYEQYF.

This chain uses TRBV4-2 with TRBJ2-2; TRBD2 aligns across 11 bases. J lost 6 bases, V lost 0 bases, and 6 bases had no gene match. CDR3 length: 17 residues. Germline-derived CDR1 and CDR2 are LGHNA and YNFKEQ. The CDR3: CASSQEGTSGGPGELFF. The DNA of the CDR3 is TGTGCCAGCAGCCAAGAGGGCACTAGCGGGGGCCCCGGGGAGCTGTTTTTT.

This chain uses TRBV13 with TRBJ2-7, with 8 positions matching TRBD2. The V gene's germline CDR1 is PRHDT and CDR2 FYEKMQ (reference sequence). V shed 2 bases, J shed 1 base, and the junction held 13 bases outside the gene matches. CDR3 size: 18 residues. In nucleotides, the CDR3 is TGTGCCAGCAGCTTATCAGTCGGCGGGAGCGGGGGTTCCTACGAGCAGTACTTC. Protein sequence: CASSLSVGGSGGSYEQYF.